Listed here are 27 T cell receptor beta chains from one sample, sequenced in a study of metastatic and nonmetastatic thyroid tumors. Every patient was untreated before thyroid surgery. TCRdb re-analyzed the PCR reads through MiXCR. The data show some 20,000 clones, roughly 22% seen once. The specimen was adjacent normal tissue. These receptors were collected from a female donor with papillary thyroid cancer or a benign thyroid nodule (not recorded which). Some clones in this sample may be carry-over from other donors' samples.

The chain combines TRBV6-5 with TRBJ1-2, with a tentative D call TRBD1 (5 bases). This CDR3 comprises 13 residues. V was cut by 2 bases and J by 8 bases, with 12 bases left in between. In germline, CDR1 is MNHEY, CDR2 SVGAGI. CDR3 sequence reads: CASSYGQGGGYTF. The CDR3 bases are TGTGCCAGCAGTTACGGGCAGGGTGGCGGCTACACCTTC.

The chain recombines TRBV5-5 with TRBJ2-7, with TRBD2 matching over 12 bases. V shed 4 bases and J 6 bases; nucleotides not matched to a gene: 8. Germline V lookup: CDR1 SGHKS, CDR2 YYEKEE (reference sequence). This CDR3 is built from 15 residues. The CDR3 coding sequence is TGTGCCAGCAGCCTACTAGCGGGAGGTCGTGGCGAGCAGTACTTC. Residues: CASSLLAGGRGEQYF.

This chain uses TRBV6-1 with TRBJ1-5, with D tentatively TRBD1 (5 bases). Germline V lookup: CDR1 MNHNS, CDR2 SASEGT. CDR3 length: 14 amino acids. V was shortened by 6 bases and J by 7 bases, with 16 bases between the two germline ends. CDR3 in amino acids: CASSPGGRGQPQHF. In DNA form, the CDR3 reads TGTGCCAGCAGCCCTGGGGGACGGGGGCAGCCCCAGCATTTT.

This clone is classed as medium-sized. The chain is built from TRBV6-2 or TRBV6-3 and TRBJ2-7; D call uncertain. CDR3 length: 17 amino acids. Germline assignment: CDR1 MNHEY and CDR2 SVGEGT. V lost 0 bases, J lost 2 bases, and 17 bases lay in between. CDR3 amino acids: CASSYSLGRRPAYEQYF. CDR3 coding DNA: TGTGCCAGCAGTTACTCGTTAGGCCGCCGACCAGCCTACGAGCAGTACTTC.

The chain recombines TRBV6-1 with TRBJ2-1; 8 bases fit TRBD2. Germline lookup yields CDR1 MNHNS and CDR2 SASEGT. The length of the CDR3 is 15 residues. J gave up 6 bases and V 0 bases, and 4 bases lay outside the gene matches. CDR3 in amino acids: CASSEASGAFNEQFF. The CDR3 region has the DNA TGTGCCAGCAGTGAAGCTAGCGGGGCCTTCAATGAGCAGTTCTTC.

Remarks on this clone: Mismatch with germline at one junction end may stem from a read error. The CDR3 loop reads CASSPGRAAGTGEPFF. DNA of the CDR3: TGTGCCAGCAGCCCGGGCCGGGCCGCAGGCACCGGGGAGCCGTTTTTT. The gene calls are TRBV9 and TRBJ2-2, with D maybe TRBD2 (5 bases). The germline V gene has CDR1 SGDLS and CDR2 YYNGEE. The CDR3 is made up of 16 amino acids. Full variable domain (outside the CDR3, taken from reference TRBV9 and TRBJ2-2): DSGVTQTPKHLITATGQRVTLRCSPRSGDLSVYWYQQSLDQGLQFLIQYYNGEERAKGNILERFSAQQFPDLHSELNLSSLELGDSALYFCASSPGRAAGTGEPFFGEGSRLTVL.

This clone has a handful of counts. In nucleotides, the CDR3 is TGTGCCAGCAGTTACTCGAGGCACTCGATGGGCTACAATGAGCAGTTCTTC. Its translation: CASSYSRHSMGYNEQFF. This chain joins TRBV6-2 or TRBV6-3 and TRBJ2-1, with D unresolved. V was shortened by 0 bases and J by 3 bases, with 15 bases between the two germline ends. Germline CDR1 and CDR2: MNHEY and SVGEGT. The CDR3 sequence is 17 residues long.

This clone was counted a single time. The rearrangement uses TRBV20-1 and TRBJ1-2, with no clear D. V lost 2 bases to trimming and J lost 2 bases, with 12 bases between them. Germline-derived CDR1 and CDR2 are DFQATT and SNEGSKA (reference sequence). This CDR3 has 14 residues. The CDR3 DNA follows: TGCAGTGCTAGAAAGTACCCGGAAAACTATGGCTACACCTTC. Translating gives CSARKYPENYGYTF.

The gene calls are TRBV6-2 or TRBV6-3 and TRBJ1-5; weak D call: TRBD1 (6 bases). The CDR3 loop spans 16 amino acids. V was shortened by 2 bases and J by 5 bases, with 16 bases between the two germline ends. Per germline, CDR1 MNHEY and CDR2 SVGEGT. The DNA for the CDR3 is TGTGCCAGCAGTTACCGGCAGGGGTTGATTTATCAGCCCCAGCATTTT. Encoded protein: CASSYRQGLIYQPQHF.

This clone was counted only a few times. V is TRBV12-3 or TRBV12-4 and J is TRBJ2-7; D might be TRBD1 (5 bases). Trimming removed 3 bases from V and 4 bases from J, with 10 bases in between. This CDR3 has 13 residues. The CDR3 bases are TGTGCCAGCAGTTTCCGCAGGGATTACGAGCAGTACTTC. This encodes CASSFRRDYEQYF.

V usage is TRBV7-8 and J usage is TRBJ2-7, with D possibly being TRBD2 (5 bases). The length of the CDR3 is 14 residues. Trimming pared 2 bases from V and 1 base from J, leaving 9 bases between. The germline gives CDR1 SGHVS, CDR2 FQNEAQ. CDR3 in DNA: TGTGCCAGCAGCTTACGGCGGACTTCCTACGAGCAGTACTTC. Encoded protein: CASSLRRTSYEQYF.

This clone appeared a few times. CDR3 residues: CASSYGEGYNSPLHF. CDR3 in DNA: TGTGCCAGCAGCTACGGAGAGGGCTATAATTCACCCCTCCACTTT. V usage is TRBV7-2 and J usage is TRBJ1-6; no firm D call. Germline V lookup: CDR1 SGHTA, CDR2 FQGNSA. Trimming cost V 4 bases and J 3 bases, with 10 bases left between them. The CDR3 loop spans 15 amino acids.

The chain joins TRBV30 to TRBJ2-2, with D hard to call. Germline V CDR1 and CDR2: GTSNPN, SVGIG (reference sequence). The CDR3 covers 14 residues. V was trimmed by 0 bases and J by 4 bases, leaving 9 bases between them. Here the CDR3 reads CAWSVQRSTGELFF. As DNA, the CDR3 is TGTGCCTGGAGTGTACAACGGAGCACCGGGGAGCTGTTTTTT.

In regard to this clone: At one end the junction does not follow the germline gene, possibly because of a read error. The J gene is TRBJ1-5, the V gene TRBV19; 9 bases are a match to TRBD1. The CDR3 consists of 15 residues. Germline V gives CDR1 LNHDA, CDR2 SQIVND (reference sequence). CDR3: CTSSKGTGLVQPQHF. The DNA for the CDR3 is TGTACCAGTAGTAAAGGGACAGGGTTGGTGCAGCCCCAGCATTTT.

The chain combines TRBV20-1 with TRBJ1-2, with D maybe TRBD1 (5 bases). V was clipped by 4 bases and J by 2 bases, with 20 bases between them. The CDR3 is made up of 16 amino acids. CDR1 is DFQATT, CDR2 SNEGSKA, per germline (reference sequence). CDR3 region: CSATPIGRAVNYGYTF. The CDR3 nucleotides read TGCAGTGCTACTCCCATCGGCAGGGCTGTGAACTATGGCTACACCTTC.

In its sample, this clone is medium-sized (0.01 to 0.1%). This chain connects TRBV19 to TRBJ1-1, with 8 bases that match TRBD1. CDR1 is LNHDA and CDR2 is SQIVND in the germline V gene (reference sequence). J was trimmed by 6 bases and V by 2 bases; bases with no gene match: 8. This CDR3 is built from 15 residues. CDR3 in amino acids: CASSITTGGEAEAFF. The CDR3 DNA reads TGTGCCAGTAGTATAACTACAGGGGGTGAAGCTGAAGCTTTCTTT.

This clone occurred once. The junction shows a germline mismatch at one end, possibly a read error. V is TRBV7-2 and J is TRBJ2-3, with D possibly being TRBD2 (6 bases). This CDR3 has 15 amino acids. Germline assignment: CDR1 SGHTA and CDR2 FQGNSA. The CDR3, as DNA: TGTGCCAGCAGCCCGGACTACCTTAGCACGGATACGCAGTATTTT. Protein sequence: CASSPDYLSTDTQYF.

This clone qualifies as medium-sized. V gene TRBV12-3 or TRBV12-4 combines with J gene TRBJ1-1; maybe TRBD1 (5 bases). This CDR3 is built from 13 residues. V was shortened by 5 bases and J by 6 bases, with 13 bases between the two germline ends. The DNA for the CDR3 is TGTGCCAGCAGTGTCGACAGCCAGGCTGAAGCTTTCTTT. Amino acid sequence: CASSVDSQAEAFF.

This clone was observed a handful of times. The CDR3 loop is CASSPGQGMREQYF. CDR3 coding DNA: TGTGCCAGCAGTCCGGGACAGGGGATGAGAGAGCAGTACTTC. V and J are TRBV27 and TRBJ2-7, with 10 bases lining up with TRBD1. The CDR3 has 14 amino acids. V trimming: 5 bases; J trimming: 7 bases; junction bases outside the gene matches: 8. Germline V lookup: CDR1 MNHEY, CDR2 SMNVEV (reference sequence).

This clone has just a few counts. DNA of the CDR3: TGCAGTGCTAGAGATGGGACTAGGCCCTACAATGAGCAGTTCTTC. Its protein is CSARDGTRPYNEQFF. This chain uses TRBV20-1 with TRBJ2-1; 8 bases are shared with TRBD2. Germline V gene sequence: CDR1 DFQATT, CDR2 SNEGSKA (reference sequence). J lost 2 bases, V lost 0 bases, and 3 bases had no gene match. This CDR3 spans 15 amino acids.

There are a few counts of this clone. CDR3 nucleotides: TGTGCCAGCAGCCTCGGGACAGCCTCAGGAGATACGCAGTATTTT. Protein sequence: CASSLGTASGDTQYF. This chain connects TRBV11-1 to TRBJ2-3; 7 nucleotides match TRBD1. Germline V gives CDR1 SGHAT, CDR2 FQDESV (reference sequence). V shed 5 bases, J shed 5 bases, and the junction held 10 bases outside the gene matches. The CDR3 loop spans 15 amino acids. The variable domain in full, completed from reference TRBV11-1 and TRBJ2-3, reads EAEVAQSPRYKITEKSQAVAFWCDPISGHATLYWYRQILGQGPELLVQFQDESVVDDSQLPKDRFSAERLKGVDSTLKIQPAELGDSAMYLCASSLGTASGDTQYFGPGTRLTVL.

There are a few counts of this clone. The CDR3 DNA reads as TGTGCCAGCACCCTTTCAGGCGGGGGCCATGGCTACACCTTC. It specifies CASTLSGGGHGYTF. The chain couples TRBV6-1 to TRBJ1-2; D possibly corresponds to TRBD1 (6 bases). CDR1 and CDR2 from the germline V gene are MNHNS and SASEGT. The germline V and J ends were trimmed by 7 bases and 6 bases, with 18 bases remaining between them. This CDR3 is 14 amino acids long.

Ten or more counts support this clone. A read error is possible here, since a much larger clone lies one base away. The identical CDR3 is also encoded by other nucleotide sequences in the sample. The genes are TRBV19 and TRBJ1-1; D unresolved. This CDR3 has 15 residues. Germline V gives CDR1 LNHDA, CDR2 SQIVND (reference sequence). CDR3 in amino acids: CASSYEGPWSTEAFF. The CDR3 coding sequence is TGTGCCAGTAGTTACGAGGGCCCGTGGAGTACTGAGGCTTTCTTT.

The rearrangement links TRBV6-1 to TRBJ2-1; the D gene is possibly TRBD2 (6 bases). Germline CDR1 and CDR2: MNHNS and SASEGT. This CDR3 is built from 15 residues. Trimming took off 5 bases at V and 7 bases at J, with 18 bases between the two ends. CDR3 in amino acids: CASSWITGTGNEQFF. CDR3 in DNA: TGTGCCAGCAGTTGGATTACCGGGACTGGTAATGAGCAGTTCTTC.

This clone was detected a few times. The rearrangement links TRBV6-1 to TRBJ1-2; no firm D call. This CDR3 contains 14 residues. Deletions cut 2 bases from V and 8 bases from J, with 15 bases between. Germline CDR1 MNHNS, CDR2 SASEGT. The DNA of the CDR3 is TGTGCCAGCAGTGAAATCGGACGAACCGCGGGCTACACCTTC. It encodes CASSEIGRTAGYTF.

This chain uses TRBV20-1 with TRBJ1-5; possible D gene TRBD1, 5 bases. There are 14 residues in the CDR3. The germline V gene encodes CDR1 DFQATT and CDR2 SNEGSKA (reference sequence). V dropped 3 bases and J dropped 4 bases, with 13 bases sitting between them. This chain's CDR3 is CSARKGNGNQPQHF. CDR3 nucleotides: TGCAGTGCTAGGAAGGGGAATGGGAATCAGCCCCAGCATTTT.

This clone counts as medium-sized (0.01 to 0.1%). The CDR3 DNA sequence: TGTGCCAGCAGTTCCCCCCTCAGACAGGCGGCTGAAGGCGAGCAGTACTTC. Its translation: CASSSPLRQAAEGEQYF. The chain joins TRBV12-3 or TRBV12-4 to TRBJ2-7; weak D call: TRBD1 (6 bases). The CDR3 covers 17 residues. Trimming removed 4 bases from V and 6 bases from J, with 25 bases in between.